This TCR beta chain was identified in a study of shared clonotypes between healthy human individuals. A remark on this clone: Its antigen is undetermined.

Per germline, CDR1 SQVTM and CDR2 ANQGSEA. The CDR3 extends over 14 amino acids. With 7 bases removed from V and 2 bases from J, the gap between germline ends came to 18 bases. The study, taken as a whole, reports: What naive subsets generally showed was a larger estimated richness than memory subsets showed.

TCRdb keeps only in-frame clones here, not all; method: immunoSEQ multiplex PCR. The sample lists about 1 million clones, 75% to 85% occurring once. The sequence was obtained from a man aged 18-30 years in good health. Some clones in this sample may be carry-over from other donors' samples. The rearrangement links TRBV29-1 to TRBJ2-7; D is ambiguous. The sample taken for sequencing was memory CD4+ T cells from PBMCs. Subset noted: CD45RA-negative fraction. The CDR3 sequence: CSGVRPVWAYEQYF. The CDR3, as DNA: TGCAGCGGTGTTCGCCCAGTATGGGCCTACGAGCAGTACTTC.